The TCR beta chain described here comes from a study of CD8 T cells in Susac syndrome. From germline, CDR1 is SEHNR and CDR2 FQNEAQ (reference sequence). Trimming took 5 bases from V and 5 from J, leaving 14 bases between them. This CDR3 spans 14 amino acids. Random-hexamer reverse transcription was applied to roughly 0.45 to 1 ug RNA. TCRdb analysed the immunoSEQ multiplex PCR reads with MiXCR anew, one entry per CDR3 protein. The sample yields approximately 120,000 distinct CDR3 sequences, over 90% seen once. The multiple sclerosis controls were treatment-naive patients with relapsing-remitting disease that was stable or active. The CD8+ and CD4+ T cells were isolated magnetically using a negative isolation approach, whereas the TEMRA cells were enriched by FACS.

This sequence originates from a human donor with multiple sclerosis. Sequences were obtained from CD8+ T cells from PBMCs. This rearrangement joins TRBV7-9 to TRBJ2-3; maybe TRBD1 (5 bases). The CDR3 DNA reads TGTGCCAGCAGCGCGAAGGGGCGAATAGATACGCAGTATTTT. Amino acid sequence: CASSAKGRIDTQYF.